What follows is one TCR beta chain and its context. No antigen is known for it. TCRdb's copy holds only in-frame clones and misses some; the assay was immunoSEQ multiplex PCR. The sample yields roughly 150,000 clones, roughly 84% seen once. Germline CDR1 is SGHNT and CDR2 is YYREEE (reference sequence). Trimming took off 2 bases at V and 5 bases at J, with 11 bases between the two ends. The CDR3 runs 13 residues. The sample originates from a study of cytotoxic CD8 clonotypes in ibrutinib-treated CLL. In the study overall: Response samples were drawn at a median of roughly 13 months of treatment, range 6 to 36. Points from the study as a whole: Pretreatment clonality was elevated relative to age-matched healthy donors and paralleled circulating CD8+ T-cell counts.

The TCR originated in a human donor with chronic lymphocytic leukemia. The material was PBMCs, obtained at disease progression, from a patient treated with ibrutinib. The chain has TRBV5-4 and TRBJ2-7; TRBD1 is a possible D gene (5 bases). CDR3: CASSFAGPNEQYF. CDR3 bases: TGTGCCAGCAGCTTCGCAGGGCCAAACGAGCAGTACTTC.